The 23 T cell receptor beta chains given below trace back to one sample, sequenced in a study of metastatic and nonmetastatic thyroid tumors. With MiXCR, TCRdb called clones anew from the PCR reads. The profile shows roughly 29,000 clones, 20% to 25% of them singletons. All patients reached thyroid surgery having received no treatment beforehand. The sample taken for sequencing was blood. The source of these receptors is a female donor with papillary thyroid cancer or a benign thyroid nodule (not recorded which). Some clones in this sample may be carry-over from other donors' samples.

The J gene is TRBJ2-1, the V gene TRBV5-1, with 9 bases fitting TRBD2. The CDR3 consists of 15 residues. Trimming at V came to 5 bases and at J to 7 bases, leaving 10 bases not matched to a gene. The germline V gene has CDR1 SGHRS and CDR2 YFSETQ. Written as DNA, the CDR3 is TGCGCCAGCAGTCGTAGCGGGAGTGATGGGAATGAGCAGTTCTTC. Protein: CASSRSGSDGNEQFF.

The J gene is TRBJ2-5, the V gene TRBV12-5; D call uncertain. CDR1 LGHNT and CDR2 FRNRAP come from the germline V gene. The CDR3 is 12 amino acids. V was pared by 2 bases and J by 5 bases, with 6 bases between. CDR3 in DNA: TGTGCTAGTGGTTTGTATTCGGAGACCCAGTACTTC. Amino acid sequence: CASGLYSETQYF.

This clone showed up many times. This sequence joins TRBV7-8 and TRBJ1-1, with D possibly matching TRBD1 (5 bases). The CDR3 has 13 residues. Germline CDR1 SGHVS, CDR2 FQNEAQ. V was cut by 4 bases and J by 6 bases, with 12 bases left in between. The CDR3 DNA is TGTGCCAGCAGCTCCAGGGAACGCCCTGAAGCTTTCTTT. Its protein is CASSSRERPEAFF.

The CDR3 region has the DNA TGTGCCAGCAGAGATAGCGGGGGGGCCTGTTCTCCCTACGAGCAGTACTTC. As protein: CASRDSGGACSPYEQYF. The V and J genes are TRBV6-1 and TRBJ2-7; 11 bases are a match to TRBD2. Germline V lookup: CDR1 MNHNS, CDR2 SASEGT. The V segment lost 6 bases and the J segment 2 bases; nucleotides outside the gene matches: 12. This CDR3 comprises 17 residues.

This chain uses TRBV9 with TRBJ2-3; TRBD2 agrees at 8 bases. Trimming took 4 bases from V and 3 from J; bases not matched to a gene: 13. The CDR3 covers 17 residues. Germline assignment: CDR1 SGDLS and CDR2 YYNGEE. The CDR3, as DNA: TGTGCCAGCAGCCTCCCTTCCGGGGGGGCTGGTACAGATACGCAGTATTTT. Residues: CASSLPSGGAGTDTQYF.

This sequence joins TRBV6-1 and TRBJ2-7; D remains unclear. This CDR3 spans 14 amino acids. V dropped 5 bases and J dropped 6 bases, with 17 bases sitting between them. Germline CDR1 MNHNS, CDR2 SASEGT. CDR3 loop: CASSLTVSRSEQYF. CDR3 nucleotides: TGTGCCAGCAGTCTCACCGTATCCCGGAGCGAGCAGTACTTC.

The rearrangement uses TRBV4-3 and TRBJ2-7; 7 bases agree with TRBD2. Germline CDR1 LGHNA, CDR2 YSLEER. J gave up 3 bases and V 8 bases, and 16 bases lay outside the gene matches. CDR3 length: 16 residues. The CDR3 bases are TGCGCCAGCCGCTTTAGCGTAAGCGGGGAGAGCTACGAGCAGTACTTC. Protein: CASRFSVSGESYEQYF.

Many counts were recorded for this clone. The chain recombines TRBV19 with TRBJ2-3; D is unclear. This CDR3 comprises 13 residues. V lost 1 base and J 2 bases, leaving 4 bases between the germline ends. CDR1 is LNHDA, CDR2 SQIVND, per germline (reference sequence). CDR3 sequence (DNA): TGTGCCAGTAGTATAGCTGACACAGATACGCAGTATTTT. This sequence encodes CASSIADTDTQYF.

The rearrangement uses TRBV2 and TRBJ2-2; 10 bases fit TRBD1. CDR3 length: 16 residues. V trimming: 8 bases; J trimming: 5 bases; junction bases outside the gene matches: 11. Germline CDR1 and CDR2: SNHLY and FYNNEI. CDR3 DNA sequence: TGTGCCAGCTCCGATTGGGGACAGGGGCGGACCGGGGAGCTGTTTTTT. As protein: CASSDWGQGRTGELFF.

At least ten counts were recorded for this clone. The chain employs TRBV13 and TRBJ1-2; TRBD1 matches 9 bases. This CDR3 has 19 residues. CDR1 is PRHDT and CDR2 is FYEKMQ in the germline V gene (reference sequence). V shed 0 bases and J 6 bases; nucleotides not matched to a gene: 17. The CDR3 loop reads CASSLGGGQGTPGGDGYTF. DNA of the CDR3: TGTGCCAGCAGCTTAGGGGGGGGACAGGGAACACCCGGAGGTGATGGCTACACCTTC.

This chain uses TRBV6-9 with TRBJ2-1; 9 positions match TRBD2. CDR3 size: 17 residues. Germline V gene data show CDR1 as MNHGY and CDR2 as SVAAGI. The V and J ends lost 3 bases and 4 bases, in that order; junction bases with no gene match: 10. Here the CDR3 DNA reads TGTGCCAGCAGTTACCTCGTCGCGGGGGGGTTGTACAATGAGCAGTTCTTC. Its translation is CASSYLVAGGLYNEQFF.

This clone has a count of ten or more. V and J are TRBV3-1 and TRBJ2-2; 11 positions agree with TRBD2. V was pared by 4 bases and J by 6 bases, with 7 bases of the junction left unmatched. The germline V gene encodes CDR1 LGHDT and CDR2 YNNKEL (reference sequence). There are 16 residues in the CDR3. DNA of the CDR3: TGTGCCAGCAGCCCGGTGACTAGCGGGATCTCCGGGGAGCTGTTTTTT. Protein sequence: CASSPVTSGISGELFF.

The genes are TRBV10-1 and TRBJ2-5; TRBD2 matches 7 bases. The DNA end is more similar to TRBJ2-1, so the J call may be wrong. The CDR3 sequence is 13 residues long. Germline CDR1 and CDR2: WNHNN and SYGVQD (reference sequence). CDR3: CASSRAGWNEQFF. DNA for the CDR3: TGCGCCAGCAGTAGAGCGGGGTGGAATGAGCAGTTCTTC.

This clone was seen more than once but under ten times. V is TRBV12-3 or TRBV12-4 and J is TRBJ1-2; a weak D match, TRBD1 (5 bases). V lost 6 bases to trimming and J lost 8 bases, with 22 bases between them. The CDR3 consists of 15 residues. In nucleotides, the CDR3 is TGTGCCAGCAGACCTCCGCGCGGGGGGACCTACGGCTACACCTTC. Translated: CASRPPRGGTYGYTF.

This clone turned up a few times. The DNA of the CDR3 is TGTGCCAGTATTATTGGGCAGGGGGCATGTACTGAAGCTTTCTTT. This codes for CASIIGQGACTEAFF. The J gene is TRBJ1-1, the V gene TRBV19; the match to TRBD1 covers 8 bases. In germline, CDR1 is LNHDA, CDR2 SQIVND (reference sequence). The CDR3 is made up of 15 amino acids. V dropped 7 bases and J dropped 5; count of bases not matched to a gene: 12.

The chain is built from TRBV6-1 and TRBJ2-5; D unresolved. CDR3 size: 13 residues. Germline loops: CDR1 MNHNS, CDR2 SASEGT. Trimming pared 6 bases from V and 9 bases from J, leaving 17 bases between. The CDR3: CASSPGLALAQYF. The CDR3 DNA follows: TGTGCCAGCAGCCCAGGCTTGGCCCTGGCCCAGTACTTC.

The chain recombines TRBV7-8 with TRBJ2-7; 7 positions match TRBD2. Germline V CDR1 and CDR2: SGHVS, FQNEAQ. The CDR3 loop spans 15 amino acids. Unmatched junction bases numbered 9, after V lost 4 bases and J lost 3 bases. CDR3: CASSSRGGPNYEQYF. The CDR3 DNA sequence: TGTGCCAGCAGCTCCCGCGGGGGTCCAAACTACGAGCAGTACTTC. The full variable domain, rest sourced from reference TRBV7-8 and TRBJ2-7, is GAGVSQSPRYKVAKRGQDVALRCDPISGHVSLFWYQQALGQGPEFLTYFQNEAQLDKSGLPSDRFFAERPEGSVSTLKIQRTQQEDSAVYLCASSSRGGPNYEQYFGPGTRLTVT.

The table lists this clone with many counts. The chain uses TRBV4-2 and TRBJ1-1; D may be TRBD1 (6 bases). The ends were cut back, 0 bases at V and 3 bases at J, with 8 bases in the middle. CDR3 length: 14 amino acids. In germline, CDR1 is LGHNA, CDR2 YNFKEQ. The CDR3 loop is CASSQEYRDTEAFF. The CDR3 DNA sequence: TGTGCCAGCAGCCAAGAATACAGGGACACTGAAGCTTTCTTT.

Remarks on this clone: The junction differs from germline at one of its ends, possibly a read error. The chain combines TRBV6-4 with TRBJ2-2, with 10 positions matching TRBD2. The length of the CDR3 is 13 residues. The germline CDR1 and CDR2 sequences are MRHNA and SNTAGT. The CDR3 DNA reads TGCGCCAGCACTAGCGGGGACACCGGGGAGCTGTTTTTT. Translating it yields CASTSGDTGELFF.

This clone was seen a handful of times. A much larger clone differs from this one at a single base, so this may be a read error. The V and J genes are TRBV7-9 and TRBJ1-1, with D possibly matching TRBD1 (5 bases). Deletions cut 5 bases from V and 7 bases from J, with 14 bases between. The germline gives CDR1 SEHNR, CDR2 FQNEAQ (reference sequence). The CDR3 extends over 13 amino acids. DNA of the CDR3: TGTGCCAGCAGCAAACGACGGGGCGATGAAGCTTTCTTT. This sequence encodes CASSKRRGDEAFF.

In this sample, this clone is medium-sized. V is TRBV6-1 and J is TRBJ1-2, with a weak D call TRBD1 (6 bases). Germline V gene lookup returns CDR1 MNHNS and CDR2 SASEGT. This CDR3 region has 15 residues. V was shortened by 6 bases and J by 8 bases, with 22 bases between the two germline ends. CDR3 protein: CASSPLTGTSGGYTF. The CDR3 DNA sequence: TGTGCCAGCAGCCCCCTCACCGGGACATCGGGCGGCTACACCTTC.

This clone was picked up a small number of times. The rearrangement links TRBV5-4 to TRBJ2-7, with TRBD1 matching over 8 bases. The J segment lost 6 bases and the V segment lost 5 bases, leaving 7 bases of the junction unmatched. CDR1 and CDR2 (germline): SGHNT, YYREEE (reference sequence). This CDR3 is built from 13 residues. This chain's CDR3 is CASRQSDRGEQYF. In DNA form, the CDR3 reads TGTGCCAGCAGACAATCAGACAGGGGCGAGCAGTACTTC.

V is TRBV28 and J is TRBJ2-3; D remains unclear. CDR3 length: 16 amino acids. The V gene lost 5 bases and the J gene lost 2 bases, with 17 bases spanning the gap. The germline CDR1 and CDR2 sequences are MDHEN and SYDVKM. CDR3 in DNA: TGTGCCAGCAGTAGTCCGGCGAGCCAACTCACAGATACGCAGTATTTT. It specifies CASSSPASQLTDTQYF. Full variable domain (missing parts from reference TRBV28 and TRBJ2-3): DVKVTQSSRYLVKRTGEKVFLECVQDMDHENMFWYRQDPGLGLRLIYFSYDVKMKEKGDIPEGYSVSREKKERFSLILESASTNQTSMYLCASSSPASQLTDTQYFGPGTRLTVL.